This T cell receptor (beta chain) emerged from a study of blood T cell repertoires in COVID-19. Study information: Samples came from the United States, Italy and Spain, spanning acute and convalescent COVID-19.

In the authors' workflow: By means of reference gene primer amplification, nucleated cell counts were estimated. Sequencing was performed with immunoSEQ multiplex PCR; in TCRdb, only in-frame clones are kept and a portion is missing. The V and J calls and the clone size are those of that table, but D and trimming were determined from the DNA. The sample holds approximately 60,000 clones, 80% to 90% seen once. The length of the CDR3 is 15 residues. The V gene's germline CDR1 is MDHEN and CDR2 SYDVKM. V was clipped by 4 bases and J by 5 bases; unmatched bases: 10. V usage is TRBV28 and J usage is TRBJ1-2; 7 bases line up with TRBD1. The sample consisted of peripheral blood. The sequence was collected from a man aged 45-60 years with active COVID-19. DNA of the CDR3: TGTGCCAGCAGTTCCTATACAGGGGCTACTTATGGCTACACCTTC. Translation: CASSSYTGATYGYTF.